This TCR beta chain comes out of a study of cytomegalovirus exposure and HLA in healthy donors. General study findings and limits: Later analysis placed DRB1 highest and HLA-C lowest in TCR association rates, which differed by HLA locus. When presence/absence was analysed, sequencing depth was taken to be roughly uniform across donors.

Of note for this clone: Antigen unknown.

13 Jbeta primers and 60 Vbeta primers were used for the PCR. Sequencing used immunoSEQ multiplex PCR; TCRdb keeps in-frame clones, though not all of them. Of just over 150,000 clones listed, around 80% are singletons. V lost 4 bases and J lost 5; bases outside the gene matches: 7. The CDR3 has 16 amino acids. The germline gives CDR1 MDHEN, CDR2 SYDVKM. The specimen was PBMCs. The gene calls are TRBV28 and TRBJ1-4, with 10 bases matching TRBD1. The receptor was isolated from a man in his forties or fifties in good health and CMV-seropositive. CDR3 residues: CASSSYQDRGNEKLFF. In DNA form, the CDR3 reads TGTGCCAGCAGTTCTTATCAGGACAGGGGGAATGAAAAACTGTTTTTT.